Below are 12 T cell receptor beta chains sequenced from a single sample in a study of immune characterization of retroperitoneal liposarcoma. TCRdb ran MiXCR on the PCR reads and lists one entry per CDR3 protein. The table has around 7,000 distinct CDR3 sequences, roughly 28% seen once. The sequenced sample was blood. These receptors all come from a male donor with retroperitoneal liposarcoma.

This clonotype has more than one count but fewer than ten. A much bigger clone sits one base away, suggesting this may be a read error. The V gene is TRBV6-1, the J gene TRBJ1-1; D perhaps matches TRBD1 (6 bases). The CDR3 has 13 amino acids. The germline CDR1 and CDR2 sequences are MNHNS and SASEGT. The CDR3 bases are TGTGCCAGCAGGCCCTTGGGGGGCACTGCAGCTTTCTTT. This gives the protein CASRPLGGTAAFF.

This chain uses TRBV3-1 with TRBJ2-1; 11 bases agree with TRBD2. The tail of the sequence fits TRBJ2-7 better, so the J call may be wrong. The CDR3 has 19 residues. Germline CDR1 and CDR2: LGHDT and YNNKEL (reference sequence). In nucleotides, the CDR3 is TGTGCCAGCAGCCATCTCCTTAGTAGCGGGAGGGCCCCGGAAACCGAGCAGTACTTC. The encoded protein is CASSHLLSSGRAPETEQYF.

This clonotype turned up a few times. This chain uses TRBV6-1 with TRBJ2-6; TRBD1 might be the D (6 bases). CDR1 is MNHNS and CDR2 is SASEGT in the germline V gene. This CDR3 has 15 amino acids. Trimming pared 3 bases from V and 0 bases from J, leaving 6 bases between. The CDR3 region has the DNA TGTGCCAGCAGTGAGGACAGCTCTGGGGCCAACGTCCTGACTTTC. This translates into CASSEDSSGANVLTF.

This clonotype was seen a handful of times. In nucleotides, the CDR3 is TGCGCCAGCAGCTTAACAGGTGTGGCCTACGAGCAGTACTTC. This gives the protein CASSLTGVAYEQYF. The chain combines TRBV5-1 with TRBJ2-5; weak D call: TRBD1 (5 bases). The J call is uncertain, as TRBJ2-7 better fits the DNA end. Germline V gene data show CDR1 as SGHRS and CDR2 as YFSETQ. The CDR3 has 14 amino acids.

The CDR3 DNA reads as TGTGCCAGCAGCTTAAGGGCAGCCCAGGGTGAAGCTTTCTTT. Its protein product is CASSLRAAQGEAFF. This sequence joins TRBV7-2 and TRBJ1-1, with D tentatively TRBD1 (5 bases). V lost 2 bases to trimming and J lost 7 bases, with 14 bases between them. This CDR3 has 14 residues. Germline V CDR1 and CDR2: SGHTA, FQGNSA.

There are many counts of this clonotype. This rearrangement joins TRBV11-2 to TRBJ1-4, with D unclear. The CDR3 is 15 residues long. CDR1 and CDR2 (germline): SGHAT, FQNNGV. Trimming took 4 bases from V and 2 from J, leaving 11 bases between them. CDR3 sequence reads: CASSSVGPTNEKLFF. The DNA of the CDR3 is TGTGCCAGCAGCTCGGTAGGGCCCACTAATGAAAAACTGTTTTTT. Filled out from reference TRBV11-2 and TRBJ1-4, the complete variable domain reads EAGVAQSPRYKIIEKRQSVAFWCNPISGHATLYWYQQILGQGPKLLIQFQNNGVVDDSQLPKDRFSAERLKGVDSTLKIQPAKLEDSAVYLCASSSVGPTNEKLFFGSGTQLSVL.

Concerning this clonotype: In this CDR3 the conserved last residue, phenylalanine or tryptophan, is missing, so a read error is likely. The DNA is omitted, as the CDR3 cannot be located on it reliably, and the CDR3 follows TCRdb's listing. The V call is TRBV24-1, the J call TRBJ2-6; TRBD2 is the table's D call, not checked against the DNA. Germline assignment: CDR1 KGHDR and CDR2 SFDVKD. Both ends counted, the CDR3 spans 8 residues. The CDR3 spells CATSDFRA.

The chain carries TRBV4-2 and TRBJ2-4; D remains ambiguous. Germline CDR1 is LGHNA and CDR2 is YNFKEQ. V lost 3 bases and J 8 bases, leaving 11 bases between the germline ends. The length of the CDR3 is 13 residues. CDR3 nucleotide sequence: TGTGCCAGCAGCCAGGGCGGACGGGACATTCAGTACTTC. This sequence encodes CASSQGGRDIQYF.

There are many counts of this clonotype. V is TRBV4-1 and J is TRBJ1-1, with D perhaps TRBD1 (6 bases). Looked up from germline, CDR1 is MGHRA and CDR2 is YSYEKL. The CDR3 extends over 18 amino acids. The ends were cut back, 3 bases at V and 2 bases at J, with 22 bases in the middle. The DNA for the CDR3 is TGCGCCAGCAGCCAGATCGCAGGGGCAACTATTGTAAACACTGAAGCTTTCTTT. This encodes CASSQIAGATIVNTEAFF.

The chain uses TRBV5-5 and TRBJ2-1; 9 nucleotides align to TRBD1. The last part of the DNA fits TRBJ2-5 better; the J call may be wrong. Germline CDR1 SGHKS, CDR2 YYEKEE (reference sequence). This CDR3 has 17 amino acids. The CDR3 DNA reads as TGTGCCAGCAGCTTCCCGGGACAGGGATGGTCCGGGGAGACCCAGTACTTC. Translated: CASSFPGQGWSGETQYF.

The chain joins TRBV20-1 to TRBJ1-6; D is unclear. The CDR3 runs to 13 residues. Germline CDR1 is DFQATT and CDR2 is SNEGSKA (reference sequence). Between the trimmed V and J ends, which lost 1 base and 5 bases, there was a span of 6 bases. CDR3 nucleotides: TGCAGTGCTAGAGTAGACGATAATTCACCCCTCCACTTT. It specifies CSARVDDNSPLHF.

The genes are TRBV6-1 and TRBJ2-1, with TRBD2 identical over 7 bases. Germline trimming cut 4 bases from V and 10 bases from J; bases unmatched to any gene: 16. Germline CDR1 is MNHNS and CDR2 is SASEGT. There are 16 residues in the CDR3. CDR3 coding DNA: TGTGCCAGCAGTGCTATAGCGGGTGGGAGACGGGGCGAGCAGTTCTTC. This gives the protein CASSAIAGGRRGEQFF.